The source of this TCR beta chain is a study of blood T cells in healthy people across ages. Whole-study findings and limits: While age rose, TCR beta diversity per million T cells dropped in a roughly linear way.

A sample-barcoded 5' primer and a J-beta primer mix were used in a second PCR of roughly 7 to 11 cycles. Every molecule of cDNA carried a tag from a template-switch adaptor with 12 random nucleotides. TCRdb called the 5' RACE reads again in MiXCR, with one record for every CDR3 protein. Of about a million distinct CDR3 sequences listed, around 54% were seen once; the top ten hold 20% to 25%. This CDR3 has 13 residues. V was shortened by 7 bases and J by 0 bases, with 7 bases between the two germline ends. For this clonotype: Its specificity is not known.

The genes are TRBV12-3 or TRBV12-4 and TRBJ1-5, with D uncertain. This sequence originates from a woman between 55 and 75 years old in good health. Sequences were obtained from blood. This CDR3 is CASKSYSNQPQHF. The CDR3 DNA reads TGTGCCAGCAAGTCCTATAGCAATCAGCCCCAGCATTTT.